This T cell receptor beta chain was recovered during a study of graft-versus-host responses after intestinal transplantation. General observations from the study: Circulating GvH clones peaking coincided with falling HvG clones soon after transplant.

TCRdb keeps only in-frame clones here, not all; method: immunoSEQ multiplex PCR. The sample lists more than 85,000 clones; approximately 94% were seen once. As to this clone: Its antigen is undetermined.

Germline lookup yields CDR1 SGHVS and CDR2 FNYEAQ. V gave up 5 bases and J gave up 8 bases, with 19 bases separating them. CDR3 size: 14 residues. The specimen was unstimulated CD8+ T cells sorted from spleen or lymph node cells, collected before intestinal transplant. The chain links TRBV7-6 to TRBJ2-7; no clear D gene. The receptor comes from a human donor who received an intestinal transplant. Here the CDR3 reads CASSPGYEARQQYF. CDR3 nucleotide sequence: TGTGCCAGCAGCCCCGGCTACGAAGCTAGGCAGCAGTACTTC.